This is a list of T cell receptor beta chains from one sample in a study of blood T cell repertoires in COVID-19. Repertoires were generated with immunoSEQ multiplex PCR, while TCRdb's copy carries only in-frame clones and drops some. This sample has approximately 330,000 clones, with about nine tenths found just once. The sequenced sample was peripheral blood. The receptors here all came from a man aged 25 to 40 with COVID-19, enrolled during active disease. The CDR3 runs from the conserved cysteine through the conserved F or W. Each record gives: J gene, D gene, V gene, clone size, CDR3 protein, CDR3 DNA. D genes are given only for firm matches. Part of the rows lack a size; the others show once, few, many or a class for expanded clones.

j_gene: TRBJ1-2; d_gene: .; v_gene: TRBV14; abundance: .; CDR3aa: CASSQWDFWEGYGYTF; CDR3nt: TGTGCCAGCAGCCAATGGGACTTCTGGGAGGGCTATGGCTACACCTTC
j_gene: TRBJ1-1; d_gene: .; v_gene: TRBV29-1; abundance: once; CDR3aa: CSVSFTEYTEAFF; CDR3nt: TGCAGCGTGAGCTTTACTGAGTACACTGAAGCTTTCTTT
j_gene: TRBJ2-1; d_gene: TRBD1; v_gene: TRBV7-2; abundance: .; CDR3aa: CAIRGQGAGNEQFF; CDR3nt: TGTGCCATTAGAGGACAGGGGGCGGGAAATGAGCAGTTCTTC
j_gene: TRBJ1-5; d_gene: .; v_gene: TRBV6-5; abundance: .; CDR3aa: CASSPGLINQPQHF; CDR3nt: TGTGCCAGCAGCCCGGGACTGATAAATCAGCCCCAGCATTTT
j_gene: TRBJ2-3; d_gene: .; v_gene: TRBV28; abundance: .; CDR3aa: CASSSYGNYTQYF; CDR3nt: TGTGCCAGCAGTTCTTACGGGAACTATACGCAGTATTTT
j_gene: TRBJ2-1; d_gene: .; v_gene: TRBV5-6; abundance: .; CDR3aa: CASSLGQVVVYEQFF; CDR3nt: TGTGCCAGCAGCTTGGGACAGGTGGTCGTGTATGAGCAGTTCTTC
j_gene: TRBJ1-4; d_gene: .; v_gene: TRBV6-1; abundance: .; CDR3aa: CASSDQEKLFF; CDR3nt: TGTGCCAGCAGTGACCAGGAAAAACTGTTTTTT
j_gene: TRBJ1-5; d_gene: TRBD1; v_gene: TRBV28; abundance: few; CDR3aa: CASSLRTGEGNQPQHF; CDR3nt: TGTGCCAGCAGTCTCAGGACAGGGGAAGGCAATCAGCCCCAGCATTTT
j_gene: TRBJ2-7; d_gene: .; v_gene: TRBV9; abundance: .; CDR3aa: CASSVDGAGREQYF; CDR3nt: TGTGCCAGCAGCGTAGACGGGGCGGGACGCGAGCAGTACTTC
j_gene: TRBJ2-3; d_gene: TRBD2; v_gene: TRBV7-3; abundance: .; CDR3aa: CASSSSGGTDTQYF; CDR3nt: TGTGCCAGCAGCTCTAGCGGGGGCACAGATACGCAGTATTTT
j_gene: TRBJ1-2; d_gene: TRBD1; v_gene: TRBV23-1; abundance: .; CDR3aa: CASSQGGTGMGGYTF; CDR3nt: TGCGCCAGCAGTCAGGGGGGGACAGGGATGGGCGGCTACACCTTC
j_gene: TRBJ1-1; d_gene: .; v_gene: TRBV7-2; abundance: .; CDR3aa: CASSLASWTVTKVVTEAFF; CDR3nt: TGTGCCAGCAGCTTAGCCTCATGGACAGTAACAAAGGTGGTCACTGAAGCTTTCTTT
j_gene: TRBJ1-2; d_gene: .; v_gene: TRBV5-1; abundance: .; CDR3aa: CASSFLPWGGNYGYTF; CDR3nt: TGCGCCAGCAGCTTCTTACCATGGGGGGGTAACTATGGCTACACCTTC
j_gene: TRBJ2-7; d_gene: TRBD2; v_gene: TRBV7-9; abundance: once; CDR3aa: CASSLATSIDEQYF; CDR3nt: TGTGCCAGCAGCTTAGCGACTAGCATAGACGAGCAGTACTTC